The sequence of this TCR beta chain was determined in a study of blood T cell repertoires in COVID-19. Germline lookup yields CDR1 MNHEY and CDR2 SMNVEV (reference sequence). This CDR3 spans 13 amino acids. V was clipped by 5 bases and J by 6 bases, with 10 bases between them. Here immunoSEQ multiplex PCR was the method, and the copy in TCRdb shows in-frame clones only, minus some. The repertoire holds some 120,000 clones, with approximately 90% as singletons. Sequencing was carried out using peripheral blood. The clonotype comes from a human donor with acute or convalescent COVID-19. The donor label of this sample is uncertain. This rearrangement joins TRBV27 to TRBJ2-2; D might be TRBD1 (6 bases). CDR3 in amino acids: CASSPYRAGELFF. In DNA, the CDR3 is TGTGCCAGCAGTCCGTACAGGGCCGGGGAGCTGTTTTTT.